The 20 T cell receptor beta chains listed next were all sequenced from one sample in a study of PD-L1 blockade in urothelial cancer. Sequencing used immunoSEQ multiplex PCR; TCRdb keeps in-frame clones, though not all of them. Counted here are approximately 38,000 clones, about 83% occurring once; the ten biggest clones make up about a sixth. Sequenced here: PBMCs, sampled around atezolizumab (anti-PD-L1) treatment. The receptors were gathered from a man aged 55-75 years with urothelial cancer.

The rearrangement joins TRBV10-1 to TRBJ1-2; the D is unclear. The V end was cut by 4 bases, the J end by 4 bases, with 16 bases between. There are 15 residues in the CDR3. Germline V gives CDR1 WNHNN, CDR2 SYGVQD (reference sequence). The CDR3 loop is CASSGTREAVYGYTF. The DNA for the CDR3 is TGCGCCAGCAGTGGAACAAGGGAGGCCGTCTATGGCTACACCTTC.

CDR3: CASSLQGAEAFF. The CDR3, as DNA: TGCGCCAGCAGCTTACAGGGTGCTGAAGCTTTCTTT. This chain links TRBV5-1 with TRBJ1-1, with D possibly being TRBD1 (6 bases). There are 12 residues in the CDR3. Germline V gene sequence: CDR1 SGHRS, CDR2 YFSETQ. Trimming left V 2 bases short and J 6 bases short, with 8 bases between.

The chain carries TRBV19 and TRBJ1-5; 11 bases align to TRBD1. The V and J ends lost 7 bases and 6 bases, in that order; junction bases with no gene match: 8. Germline CDR1 reads LNHDA; CDR2 reads SQIVND (reference sequence). This CDR3 spans 15 amino acids. Written as DNA, the CDR3 is TGTGCCAGTACACCGGACAGGGGGCTTGGTCAGCCCCAGCATTTT. Its translation: CASTPDRGLGQPQHF.

This clone came up once. The chain is built from TRBV28 and TRBJ2-5; 13 nucleotides agree with TRBD2. The CDR3 length is 17 residues. The V gene end was trimmed by 4 bases and the J gene end by 4 bases; junction bases not matched to a gene: 9. The germline V gene encodes CDR1 MDHEN and CDR2 SYDVKM. The CDR3 spells CASSSTSGRPVTETQYF. CDR3 DNA sequence: TGTGCCAGCAGTTCGACTAGCGGGAGGCCTGTGACAGAGACCCAGTACTTC.

The chain uses TRBV6-5 and TRBJ2-3, with TRBD1 identical over 8 bases. V shed 7 bases, J shed 2 bases, and the junction held 8 bases outside the gene matches. Germline-derived CDR1 and CDR2 are MNHEY and SVGAGI. The CDR3 extends over 15 amino acids. The CDR3 bases are TGTGCCAGCACCGGACAGGGACCTTCCACAGATACGCAGTATTTT. It yields the protein CASTGQGPSTDTQYF.

This clone was found once. This chain connects TRBV18 to TRBJ2-7, with TRBD1 matching over 7 bases. The V gene end was trimmed by 2 bases and the J gene end by 5 bases; junction bases not matched to a gene: 6. Germline CDR1 and CDR2: KGHSH and LQKENI. This CDR3 contains 14 residues. For the CDR3, the DNA is TGTGCCAGCTCACCAGACAGGGCCAGGAACGAGCAGTACTTC. Translation: CASSPDRARNEQYF.

The gene calls are TRBV5-4 and TRBJ2-3; D is uncertain. Between the trimmed V and J ends, which lost 0 bases and 2 bases, there was a span of 10 bases. The CDR3 totals 15 residues. The germline CDR1 and CDR2 sequences are SGHNT and YYREEE (reference sequence). The CDR3 sequence is CASSLVSGSTDTQYF. CDR3 in DNA: TGTGCCAGCAGCTTGGTATCCGGTTCCACAGATACGCAGTATTTT.

The rearrangement joins TRBV5-1 to TRBJ2-7; maybe TRBD2 (5 bases). The CDR3 runs to 15 residues. The germline V and J ends were trimmed by 3 bases and 7 bases, with 20 bases remaining between them. Germline V lookup: CDR1 SGHRS, CDR2 YFSETQ. CDR3 DNA: TGCGCCAGCAGCTCGCCGAACACCGGAACGGGGGAGCAGTACTTC. Protein: CASSSPNTGTGEQYF.

This chain joins TRBV14 and TRBJ1-1; possibly TRBD1 for D (5 bases). Germline V CDR1 and CDR2: SGHDN, FVKESK. This CDR3 contains 16 residues. Trimming stripped 1 base from V and 0 bases from J, with 12 bases between. CDR3 in amino acids: CASSQVVGRVNTEAFF. DNA of the CDR3: TGTGCCAGCAGCCAAGTCGTGGGCAGGGTGAACACTGAAGCTTTCTTT.

This clone showed up just once. The chain uses TRBV28 and TRBJ1-1; TRBD1 is a possible D gene (5 bases). V gave up 5 bases and J gave up 4 bases, with 20 bases separating them. The CDR3 has 16 amino acids. CDR1 and CDR2 (germline): MDHEN, SYDVKM. The CDR3 DNA sequence: TGTGCCAGCAGTCGTCCCCGTCCAGGGTGGGTCACTGAAGCTTTCTTT. Amino acid sequence: CASSRPRPGWVTEAFF. The full variable domain, its missing parts supplied by reference TRBV28 and TRBJ1-1, is DVKVTQSSRYLVKRTGEKVFLECVQDMDHENMFWYRQDPGLGLRLIYFSYDVKMKEKGDIPEGYSVSREKKERFSLILESASTNQTSMYLCASSRPRPGWVTEAFFGQGTRLTVV.

This clone was picked up a small number of times. The chain combines TRBV6-6 with TRBJ2-2; D gene unclear. CDR3 length equals 14 residues. In germline, CDR1 is MNHNY, CDR2 SVGAGI (reference sequence). V gave up 2 bases and J gave up 3 bases, with 7 bases separating them. The chain's CDR3 is CASSYNQYTGELFF. The CDR3 coding sequence is TGTGCCAGCAGTTACAACCAGTACACCGGGGAGCTGTTTTTT.

CDR3 DNA sequence: TGTGCCTGGGCGGGGAGGGGAGGTGGAAACACCATATATTTT. Its protein is CAWAGRGGGNTIYF. This chain joins TRBV30 and TRBJ1-3; tentative D call: TRBD1 (5 bases). CDR3 size: 14 residues. Germline V gene lookup returns CDR1 GTSNPN and CDR2 SVGIG (reference sequence). Trimming took off 5 bases at V and 3 bases at J, with 14 bases between the two ends. Supplemented by reference TRBV30 and TRBJ1-3, the full variable domain reads SQTIHQWPATLVQPVGSPLSLECTVEGTSNPNLYWYRQAAGRGLQLLFYSVGIGQISSEVPQNLSASRPQDRQFILSSKKLLLSDSGFYLCAWAGRGGGNTIYFGEGSWLTVV.

V usage is TRBV19 and J usage is TRBJ2-5, with 8 bases that match TRBD1. The CDR3 covers 13 residues. Germline V gene lookup returns CDR1 LNHDA and CDR2 SQIVND (reference sequence). Trimming removed 2 bases from V and 8 bases from J; junction bases left unmatched: 4. The CDR3 nucleotides are TGTGCCAGTAGTATAAGGGGACAGGATACCCAGTACTTC. Amino acid sequence: CASSIRGQDTQYF.

The rearrangement joins TRBV5-1 to TRBJ2-5; the D is unclear. V was shortened by 0 bases and J by 0 bases, with 6 bases between the two germline ends. The CDR3 runs 14 residues. Germline V lookup: CDR1 SGHRS, CDR2 YFSETQ. The DNA for the CDR3 is TGCGCCAGCAGCTTGGGTACAGACCAAGAGACCCAGTACTTC. This codes for CASSLGTDQETQYF.

This chain's CDR3 is CASSKQGATEAFF. The CDR3 DNA sequence: TGTGCCAGCAGCAAACAGGGGGCCACTGAAGCTTTCTTT. The chain links TRBV5-5 to TRBJ1-1; 9 bases align to TRBD1. The CDR3 totals 13 residues. The germline CDR1 and CDR2 sequences are SGHKS and YYEKEE (reference sequence). V shed 4 bases, J shed 4 bases, and the junction held 2 bases outside the gene matches.

V gene TRBV21-1 combines with J gene TRBJ2-7; the DNA was not compared with TRBD2, the D call given in the table. TRBV21-1 is shown as a pseudogene. The CDR3 is 14 residues long. CDR3 sequence (DNA): TGTGCCAGCAGCGTTAGCGGGGGGACCTACGAGCAGTACTTC. It encodes CASSVSGGTYEQYF.

The chain couples TRBV27 to TRBJ1-4; D might be TRBD1 (6 bases). Germline CDR1 and CDR2: MNHEY and SMNVEV (reference sequence). The CDR3 covers 14 residues. Trimming took 4 bases from V and 7 from J, leaving 13 bases between them. CDR3 amino acids: CASSWVGGPEKLFF. Written as DNA, the CDR3 is TGTGCCAGCAGTTGGGTGGGGGGGCCTGAAAAACTGTTTTTT.

Only a few counts were recorded for this clone. The genes are TRBV28 and TRBJ2-3; TRBD2 matches at 7 bases. Germline values: CDR1 MDHEN, CDR2 SYDVKM. The CDR3 consists of 14 residues. Trimming took 5 bases from V and 5 from J; bases not matched to a gene: 7. CDR3 nucleotide sequence: TGTGCCAGCAGTCCTTATTGGGGGGGAGATACGCAGTATTTT. Residues: CASSPYWGGDTQYF.

This clone showed up just once. This chain links TRBV5-4 with TRBJ2-3; perhaps TRBD2 as D (5 bases). This CDR3 contains 13 residues. Looked up from germline, CDR1 is SGHNT and CDR2 is YYREEE (reference sequence). The V end was cut by 4 bases, the J end by 2 bases, with 8 bases between. CDR3 in DNA: TGTGCCAGCAGCCAAGACTACACAGATACGCAGTATTTT. Amino acids: CASSQDYTDTQYF.

The chain has TRBV2 and TRBJ2-7, with D possibly matching TRBD2 (5 bases). Germline V lookup: CDR1 SNHLY, CDR2 FYNNEI. The CDR3 contains 15 residues. The V gene lost 3 bases and the J gene lost 5 bases, with 17 bases spanning the gap. CDR3 nucleotides: TGTGCCAGCAGTGATATGACATCTGGGGAGAACGAGCAGTACTTC. Protein sequence: CASSDMTSGENEQYF.